This is a list of T cell receptor beta chains from one sample in a study of OX40 agonist ivuxolimab in advanced cancers. TCRdb's copy holds only in-frame clones and misses some; the assay was immunoSEQ multiplex PCR. This table holds 55,000 to 65,000 clones, more than 80% found once. Here the sequenced sample was CD4+ or CD8+ T cells sorted from blood, taken in a trial of the OX40 agonist ivuxolimab. These receptors were taken from an adult with an advanced solid tumor such as melanoma, head and neck, liver or kidney cancer. Both conserved end residues are part of each CDR3. Fields, in order: V gene, J gene, clone size, D gene, CDR3 DNA, CDR3 protein. D genes are given only for firm matches. Clone size appears in some rows only: once, few, many, or a class for an expanded clone.

>TRBV19|TRBJ1-4|.|TRBD1
TGTGCCAGTAGTCAGCCGGGACAGGGAATTGTAAAACTGTTTTTT
CASSQPGQGIVKLFF
>TRBV7-2|TRBJ2-1|.|TRBD2
TGTGCCAGCAGCTCGGGGACTAGCGGAGGCAATGAGCAGTTCTTC
CASSSGTSGGNEQFF
>TRBV7-2|TRBJ2-3|once|.
TGTGCCAGCAGGCCGGGGAGAGGGACAGATACGCAGTATTTT
CASRPGRGTDTQYF
>TRBV7-8|TRBJ1-2|.|.
TGCGCCAGCAGCCACCGTCAGGGCTCCTATTATGGCTACACCTTC
CASSHRQGSYYGYTF
>TRBV19|TRBJ2-7|.|TRBD2
TGTGCCAGTAGTCCCCGGGAAGCGGGAGTCCACGAGCAGTACTTC
CASSPREAGVHEQYF
>TRBV7-2|TRBJ2-1|.|.
TGTGCCAGCCAGCTCAACAATGAGCAGTTCTTC
CASQLNNEQFF
>TRBV7-2|TRBJ2-5|.|.
TGTGCCAGCAGCTTCGGAGGGGAAGAGACCCAGTACTTC
CASSFGGEETQYF
>TRBV7-2|TRBJ2-3|.|.
TGTGCCAGCAGCTTATTACAGCTAGCGGATACGCAGTATTTT
CASSLLQLADTQYF
>TRBV15|TRBJ2-5|.|TRBD2
TGTGCCACCAGCGAGCGGGAGACTTACCAAGAGACCCAGTACTTC
CATSERETYQETQYF
>TRBV7-2|TRBJ2-5|.|.
TGTGCCAGCTCCCATACCCAGACCCAAGAGACCCAGTACTTC
CASSHTQTQETQYF
>TRBV28|TRBJ2-3|once|.
TGTGCCAGCGGGCTCCGCCCCGCGGATACGCAGTATTTT
CASGLRPADTQYF
>TRBV10-3|TRBJ2-4|.|TRBD2
TGTGCCATCAGCCAGGGAGGGAACATTCAGTACTTC
CAISQGGNIQYF
>TRBV29-1|TRBJ1-1|.|.
TGCAGCGTCGGGTTGAACACTGAAGCTTTCTTT
CSVGLNTEAFF
>TRBV6-5|TRBJ1-1|.|.
TGTGCCAGCAGTCGAAATATGAACACTGAAGCTTTCTTT
CASSRNMNTEAFF
>TRBV18|TRBJ2-7|.|TRBD2
TGTGCCAGCTCACCTTTGGGCAGGGCTAGCGGGAGGTCCGAGCAGTACTTC
CASSPLGRASGRSEQYF
>TRBV6-5|TRBJ2-4|.|TRBD1
TGTGCCAGCAGTTACGAGGCAGGGGGAATAGAAAACATTCAGTACTTC
CASSYEAGGIENIQYF
>TRBV19|TRBJ1-1|.|TRBD1
TGTGCCAGTATCTCGGGACAGGGCAACACTGAAGCTTTCTTT
CASISGQGNTEAFF
>TRBV18|TRBJ2-1|.|.
TGTGCCAGCTCACGTCTTTTTTCGCTTGACAATGAGCAGTTCTTC
CASSRLFSLDNEQFF
>TRBV7-9|TRBJ1-1|.|TRBD1
TGTGCCAGCAGCTCCGACAGGGGTTTTTTAAAAGCTTTCTTT
CASSSDRGFLKAFF
>TRBV30|TRBJ1-1|.|TRBD1
TGTGCCTGGAGTCCCCGTCGAGGGGCACAGGGGGCTAACACTGAAGCTTTCTTT
CAWSPRRGAQGANTEAFF
>TRBV5-1|TRBJ1-4|.|.
TGCGCCAGCAGCTTGAATCCAGCTAATGAAAAACTGTTTTTT
CASSLNPANEKLFF
>TRBV5-8|TRBJ1-5|.|TRBD1
TGTGCCAGCAGCTTATCGAGGGGGCGGCAGCCCCAGCATTTT
CASSLSRGRQPQHF
>TRBV28|TRBJ1-5|.|TRBD1
TGTGCCAGCAGTTCCGGACAGGGAAGGGATCAGCCCCAGCATTTT
CASSSGQGRDQPQHF
>TRBV14|TRBJ2-1|.|.
TGTGCCAGCAGCTACTACAATGAGCAGTTCTTC
CASSYYNEQFF
>TRBV7-8|TRBJ2-1|.|.
TGTGCCAGCAGCAAGACTACTGGTGAGCAGTTCTTC
CASSKTTGEQFF
>TRBV9|TRBJ2-2|.|.
TGTGCCAGCAGCGTAGTGGATTCCACCGGGGAGCTGTTTTTT
CASSVVDSTGELFF
>TRBV7-7|TRBJ2-5|.|.
TGTGCTAGCAGCCCCCTCTTGGGGGGTGAGACCCAGTACTTC
CASSPLLGGETQYF
>TRBV7-8|TRBJ1-5|.|.
TGTGCCAGCAGCTTAGAGCAGGGGTATATGGATCAGCCCCAGCATTTT
CASSLEQGYMDQPQHF
>TRBV7-2|TRBJ1-2|once|.
TGTGCCAGCACCTACACCTCCGGGACGAAGGGCTACACCTTC
CASTYTSGTKGYTF
>TRBV28|TRBJ2-7|.|TRBD2
TGTGCCAGCAGTTACTCGGGGGGTCCCTCCTACGAGCAGTACTTC
CASSYSGGPSYEQYF
>TRBV28|TRBJ2-3|once|TRBD1
TGTGCCAGCAGTGGCCCTTCAGGGACAGGGGGAGATACGCAGTATTTT
CASSGPSGTGGDTQYF
>TRBV28|TRBJ2-6|.|TRBD1
TGTGCCAGCGGGACAGGGGGCGCTGGGGCCAACGTCCTGACTTTC
CASGTGGAGANVLTF
>TRBV28|TRBJ1-5|.|.
TGTGCCAGCAGAGAGGGGGGGGGTGGTGATCAGCCCCAGCATTTT
CASREGGGGDQPQHF
>TRBV12-2|TRBJ2-7|.|.
TGTGCAAGTCGCTTAGGACCCGTGACGGGCTACGAGCAGTACTTC
CASRLGPVTGYEQYF
>TRBV10-1|TRBJ2-7|.|.
TGCGCCAGCAGTGCAGGGGTGGGGGACTACGAGCAGTACTTC
CASSAGVGDYEQYF
>TRBV6-6|TRBJ2-3|.|.
TGTGCCAGCAGTACGGGGCGGGGCACAGATACGCAGTATTTT
CASSTGRGTDTQYF
>TRBV2|TRBJ2-2|.|.
TGTGCCAGCACCGTGGAGGGCGGGGAGCTGTTTTTT
CASTVEGGELFF
>TRBV18|TRBJ2-6|.|.
TGTGCCAGCTCACTGGGGGTTCCTGGGGCCAACGTCCTGACTTTC
CASSLGVPGANVLTF
>TRBV4-1|TRBJ2-7|.|TRBD2
TGCGCCAGCAGCCGGCCGACTAGCGGGAGTTACGAGCAGTACTTC
CASSRPTSGSYEQYF
>TRBV6-5|TRBJ1-3|.|.
TGTGCCAGCAGTTACGCCGGCGGGTCTGGAAACACCATATATTTT
CASSYAGGSGNTIYF
>TRBV5-4|TRBJ2-1|.|.
TGTGCCAGCAGCTTGGAGGTAATCAATGAGCAGTTCTTC
CASSLEVINEQFF
>TRBV6-1|TRBJ1-5|few|.
TGTGCCAGCAGTGGAGACCATTGGGGGACCAATCAGCCCCAGCATTTT
CASSGDHWGTNQPQHF
>TRBV7-3|TRBJ2-2|.|.
TGTGCCAGCAGCTTAAGTTGGGGAGCGGCGAACACCGGGGAGCTGTTTTTT
CASSLSWGAANTGELFF
>TRBV11-3|TRBJ2-7|.|TRBD2
TGTGCCAGCAGCTTCGTAGCGGGAGCGAGTGAGCAGTACTTC
CASSFVAGASEQYF
>TRBV29-1|TRBJ2-7|.|TRBD2
TGCAGCGTTGCCCTAGCGGGAGGAATCGAGCAGTACTTC
CSVALAGGIEQYF
>TRBV6-6|TRBJ2-3|.|.
TGTGCCAGCAGTTACGTCCAGGGAGGTATCGTAGATACGCAGTATTTT
CASSYVQGGIVDTQYF
>TRBV11-3|TRBJ2-3|.|TRBD1
TGTGCCAGCAGCTTCGGGACAGGGAGCACAGATACGCAGTATTTT
CASSFGTGSTDTQYF
>TRBV5-6|TRBJ2-7|.|TRBD1
TGTGCCAGCAGCTTGTATCCCTATGACAGGGCCTACGAGCAGTACTTC
CASSLYPYDRAYEQYF
>TRBV6-4|TRBJ1-3|.|.
TGTGCCAGCAGTGGAGGACCCGGGGGCTCTGGAAACACCATATATTTT
CASSGGPGGSGNTIYF
>TRBV7-3|TRBJ2-5|once|TRBD2
TGTGCCAGCAGCAGACTAGCGGAAGAGACCCAGTACTTC
CASSRLAEETQYF
>TRBV28|TRBJ2-6|.|.
TGTGCCAGCAGTTTGTGGGCCTCTGGGGCCAACGTCCTGACTTTC
CASSLWASGANVLTF
>TRBV2|TRBJ2-2|.|.
TGTGCCAGCATCTACGGACACAACACCGGGGAGCTGTTTTTT
CASIYGHNTGELFF